This T cell receptor beta chain was recorded in a study of blood T cell repertoires in COVID-19. The sample holds many counts of this clone. The J segment lost 5 bases and the V segment lost 5 bases, leaving 5 bases of the junction unmatched. Germline V gene lookup returns CDR1 SGHVS and CDR2 FNYEAQ. The CDR3 is 13 amino acids. Assay: immunoSEQ multiplex PCR; the TCRdb copy retains only in-frame clones and omits some. This sample yields 150,000 to 200,000 clones, of which 80% are seen a single time; about 3.7% belongs to the top ten. The study assigned cohorts using participant-reported clinical history.

The sequencing sample was made of PBMCs or T cells enriched from blood (not recorded which). The chain joins TRBV7-6 to TRBJ1-2; TRBD1 agrees at 7 bases. The receptor was derived from a woman aged 55-69 years who had recovered from COVID-19. In nucleotides, the CDR3 is TGTGCCAGCAGCCCAGGACAGGTGTATGGCTACACCTTC. It codes for CASSPGQVYGYTF. Combining the CDR3 with reference TRBV7-6 and TRBJ1-2 gives the whole variable domain GAGVSQSPRYKVTKRGQDVALRCDPISGHVSLYWYRQALGQGPEFLTYFNYEAQQDKSGLPNDRFSAERPEGSISTLTIQRTEQRDSAMYRCASSPGQVYGYTFGSGTRLTVV.